This entry lists 9 T cell receptor beta chains sequenced from one sample in a study of blood T cells in healthy people across ages. Primers used in a second PCR of about 6 to 12 cycles were a sample-barcoded 5' primer and a J-beta primer mix. TCRdb independently ran MiXCR on the 5' RACE reads; one entry per CDR3 protein. The table lists hundreds of thousands of distinct CDR3 sequences, about 52% of them singletons. The sample was blood. Receptors originate from a woman aged 60-75 years in good health.

This clonotype came up once. The chain carries TRBV28 and TRBJ1-1; D is perhaps TRBD1 (5 bases). V was cut by 6 bases and J by 1 base, with 24 bases left in between. Per the germline V gene, CDR1 is MDHEN and CDR2 is SYDVKM. The CDR3 has 18 residues. The CDR3 loop is CASRPPQGHGFPNTEAFF. The CDR3 DNA follows: TGTGCCAGCAGGCCACCCCAGGGTCACGGATTCCCGAACACTGAAGCTTTCTTT. The full variable domain, with the rest looked up from reference TRBV28 and TRBJ1-1, is DVKVTQSSRYLVKRTGEKVFLECVQDMDHENMFWYRQDPGLGLRLIYFSYDVKMKEKGDIPEGYSVSREKKERFSLILESASTNQTSMYLCASRPPQGHGFPNTEAFFGQGTRLTVV.

This clonotype was counted only a few times. The gene calls are TRBV20-1 and TRBJ1-2; D unresolved. The CDR3 is 14 amino acids. Per the germline V gene, CDR1 is DFQATT and CDR2 is SNEGSKA (reference sequence). Between the trimmed V and J ends, which lost 1 base and 4 bases, there was a span of 13 bases. Here the CDR3 reads CSARGEGNRYGYTF. DNA for the CDR3: TGCAGTGCTAGAGGGGAGGGTAACCGCTATGGCTACACCTTC.

This chain uses TRBV7-3 with TRBJ1-1; TRBD1 might be the D (6 bases). Germline CDR1 is SGHTA and CDR2 is FQGTGA. The V end lost 2 bases, the J end lost 4 bases, and 11 bases lay between the germline ends. The CDR3 is 14 residues long. The CDR3 DNA sequence: TGTGCCAGCAGCTTAGAGGGGGGTAGCACTGAAGCTTTCTTT. This gives the protein CASSLEGGSTEAFF.

At least ten counts were recorded for this clonotype. This sequence joins TRBV14 and TRBJ2-7; D is possibly TRBD2 (6 bases). The V gene lost 3 bases and the J gene lost 9 bases, with 9 bases spanning the gap. The germline V gene has CDR1 SGHDN and CDR2 FVKESK. The length of the CDR3 is 11 residues. This CDR3 reads CASSQGGLQYF. CDR3 in DNA: TGTGCCAGCAGCCAGGGAGGTCTGCAGTACTTC. Drawing the rest from reference TRBV14 and TRBJ2-7, the complete variable domain is EAGVTQFPSHSVIEKGQTVTLRCDPISGHDNLYWYRRVMGKEIKFLLHFVKESKQDESGMPNNRFLAERTGGTYSTLKVQPAELEDSGVYFCASSQGGLQYFGPGTRLTVT.

V gene TRBV7-9 combines with J gene TRBJ2-3; possible D gene TRBD1, 5 bases. This CDR3 has 16 residues. Germline CDR1 and CDR2: SEHNR and FQNEAQ (reference sequence). Trimming stripped 7 bases from V and 0 bases from J, with 17 bases between. CDR3 DNA sequence: TGTGCCAGCATCATGGGGCCCGGACGTAGCACAGATACGCAGTATTTT. Amino acid sequence: CASIMGPGRSTDTQYF.

V usage is TRBV6-2 or TRBV6-3 and J usage is TRBJ2-6; possible D gene TRBD2, 6 bases. V was clipped by 5 bases and J by 0 bases, with 17 bases between them. CDR1 is MNHEY and CDR2 is SVGEGT in the germline V gene. The CDR3 sequence is 18 residues long. The CDR3 DNA follows: TGTGCCAGCAGTGCGGGTACTAGCAGGGACTCTGGGGCCAACGTCCTGACTTTC. Protein product: CASSAGTSRDSGANVLTF.

The count of this clonotype is one. The chain combines TRBV6-1 with TRBJ1-4; the D is unclear. CDR3 length: 15 amino acids. Germline CDR1 is MNHNS and CDR2 is SASEGT. The germline V and J ends were trimmed by 4 bases and 0 bases, with 9 bases remaining between them. The CDR3 sequence is CASSGAISTNEKLFF. CDR3 in DNA: TGTGCCAGCAGTGGGGCCATTTCAACTAATGAAAAACTGTTTTTT.

This clonotype was counted only a few times. This sequence joins TRBV29-1 and TRBJ2-1; 8 positions agree with TRBD2. CDR1 and CDR2 (germline): SQVTM, ANQGSEA. CDR3 length equals 14 residues. V lost 3 bases to trimming and J lost 2 bases; unmatched junction nucleotides: 3. CDR3 nucleotides: TGCAGCGTTGAGACTAGCGAAGCCTACAATGAGCAGTTCTTC. Residues: CSVETSEAYNEQFF.

The genes are TRBV20-1 and TRBJ2-1, with TRBD2 matching over 9 bases. With V trimmed by 6 bases and J by 4 bases, 10 bases remained unmatched. Germline V CDR1 and CDR2: DFQATT, SNEGSKA (reference sequence). The CDR3 contains 15 residues. Here the CDR3 DNA reads TGCAGTGCCAGTAATAGCGGGAGCCGGTACAATGAGCAGTTCTTC. This translates into CSASNSGSRYNEQFF.